This T cell receptor (beta chain) was recorded in a study of blood T cells in healthy people across ages. Whole-study findings and limits: Without sorted subsets, naive and antigen-experienced compartments could not be conclusively compared.

Donors ranged from roughly 6 to 100 years old and were healthy Caucasians in Russia. Germline V gene lookup returns CDR1 SEHNR and CDR2 FQNEAQ (reference sequence). The V segment lost 5 bases and the J segment 8 bases; nucleotides outside the gene matches: 6. The CDR3 is made up of 14 amino acids. Combining a sample-barcoded 5' primer with a J-beta primer mix, a second PCR ran for roughly 7 to 11 cycles. Via MiXCR, TCRdb re-called the 5' RACE reads, giving one row per CDR3 protein. The sample lists 600,000 to 850,000 distinct CDR3 sequences, around a quarter seen once, with roughly a tenth in the top ten. As concerns this clonotype: Antigen unknown.

These data also featured in a second study, about T cells of mothers and their children. That paper adds: The people who donated were a few healthy Caucasian mothers and their six children.

The sequencing sample was made of blood. The V call is TRBV7-9, the J call TRBJ1-4; TRBD1 aligns across 9 bases. The sequence derives from a boy between 10 and 17 years old in good health. This CDR3 is CASSHGTGREKLFF. CDR3 nucleotides: TGTGCCAGCAGCCACGGGACAGGGAGAGAAAAACTGTTTTTT.